This is a list of T cell receptor beta chains from one sample in a study of shared clonotypes between healthy human individuals. Data came from immunoSEQ multiplex PCR; TCRdb stores just in-frame clones and leaves some out. The sample contains millions of clones, 85% to 95% of which appear only once. The sample comprised naive CD4+ T cells sorted from blood. Receptors were obtained from a man younger than 30 in good health. Each CDR3 is given with its conserved first and last residue. Fields, in order: D gene, J gene, V gene, CDR3 protein. The D gene is left open where the match is weak.

TRBD2 | TRBJ2-7 | TRBV6-1 | CASSLAGTSYEQYF
NA | TRBJ2-7 | TRBV6-6 | CASSLPLAAQGQQYF
TRBD2 | TRBJ2-3 | TRBV30 | CAWTKGLASDTQYF
NA | TRBJ2-6 | TRBV5-1 | CASSPPQFSGANVLTF
NA | TRBJ1-5 | TRBV18 | CASSPASGNQPQHF
NA | TRBJ1-2 | TRBV6-5 | CASSYRSGNAYGYTF
NA | TRBJ1-2 | TRBV5-4 | CASSADRTTGYTF
TRBD1 | TRBJ2-7 | TRBV2 | CASRAGQGITYEQYF
TRBD1 | TRBJ2-3 | TRBV5-1 | CASRPGQGLTDTQYF
NA | TRBJ2-7 | TRBV19 | CASSKAGNYEQYF
TRBD2 | TRBJ2-7 | TRBV11-2 | CASSLASGPYEQYF
TRBD1 | TRBJ2-7 | TRBV2 | CASIPGGTGRHEQYF
NA | TRBJ1-4 | TRBV28 | CATRTAEKLFF
NA | TRBJ1-1 | TRBV11-2 | CASSFSQALNTEAFF
TRBD1 | TRBJ2-7 | TRBV6-6 | CASSSDRGPEQYF
NA | TRBJ2-7 | TRBV7-2 | CASSFPKGSPGYYEQYF
TRBD1 | TRBJ2-5 | TRBV4-3 | CASSRTTGNQETQYF
NA | TRBJ2-7 | TRBV7-9 | CASRSTSPEQYF
TRBD1 | TRBJ2-7 | TRBV10-3 | CAISLSPGQSYEQYF
NA | TRBJ2-4 | TRBV19 | CASSIGRENIQYF
NA | TRBJ1-6 | TRBV21-1 | CASSLTPPGHNNSPLHF
NA | TRBJ2-7 | TRBV27 | CASSFEPPPPSEQYF
NA | TRBJ2-7 | TRBV7-2 | CASSEQAGDEQYF
TRBD2 | TRBJ2-7 | TRBV10-3 | CAISRLAGEPYEQYF
NA | TRBJ1-5 | TRBV2 | CASSGQGNQPQHF
NA | TRBJ1-2 | TRBV30 | CAWSPKGGNYGYTF
NA | TRBJ2-4 | TRBV11-2 | CASSLRRKGDLGGENIQYF
NA | TRBJ1-2 | TRBV7-9 | CASSLQGSDGYTF
NA | TRBJ2-5 | TRBV29-1 | CSVVLATRGETQYF
NA | TRBJ2-2 | TRBV6-6 | CASSASGTGELFF
NA | TRBJ1-6 | TRBV7-9 | CASSLVRGGLHSYNSPLHF
NA | TRBJ2-7 | TRBV27 | CASRSRPQGTEQYF
NA | TRBJ2-2 | TRBV6-5 | CASSYSIEGRGGELFF
TRBD1 | TRBJ2-2 | TRBV7-2 | CASSRQGVNTGELFF
TRBD2 | TRBJ2-3 | TRBV5-1 | CASRWTSGTSTDTQYF
NA | TRBJ1-2 | TRBV6-5 | CASSYARKGYGYTF
NA | TRBJ1-6 | TRBV4-3 | CASSQDRTGNSPLHF
NA | TRBJ1-5 | TRBV19 | CASSIGSLDSNQPQHF
NA | TRBJ1-6 | TRBV27 | CASSLSVNSYNSPLHF
NA | TRBJ1-5 | TRBV19 | CASSTDSLRNQPQHF